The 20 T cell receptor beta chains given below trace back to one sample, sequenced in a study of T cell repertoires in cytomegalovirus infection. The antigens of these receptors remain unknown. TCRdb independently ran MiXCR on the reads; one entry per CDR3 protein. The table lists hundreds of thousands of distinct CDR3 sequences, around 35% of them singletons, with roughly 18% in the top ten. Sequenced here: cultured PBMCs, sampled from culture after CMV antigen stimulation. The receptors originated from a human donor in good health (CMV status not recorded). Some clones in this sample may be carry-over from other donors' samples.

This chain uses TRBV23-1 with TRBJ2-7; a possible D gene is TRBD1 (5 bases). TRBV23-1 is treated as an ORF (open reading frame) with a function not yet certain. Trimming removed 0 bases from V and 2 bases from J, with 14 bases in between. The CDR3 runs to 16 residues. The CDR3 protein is CASSQSGHFVTYEQYF. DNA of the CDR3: TGCGCCAGCAGTCAATCGGGGCACTTTGTAACCTACGAGCAGTACTTC.

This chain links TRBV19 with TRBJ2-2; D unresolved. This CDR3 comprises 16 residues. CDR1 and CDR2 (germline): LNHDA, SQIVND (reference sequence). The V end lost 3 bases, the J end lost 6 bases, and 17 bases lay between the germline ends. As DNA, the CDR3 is TGTGCCAGTAGTATCGGACCAGTCGTGAGCGCCGGGGAGCTGTTTTTT. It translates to CASSIGPVVSAGELFF.

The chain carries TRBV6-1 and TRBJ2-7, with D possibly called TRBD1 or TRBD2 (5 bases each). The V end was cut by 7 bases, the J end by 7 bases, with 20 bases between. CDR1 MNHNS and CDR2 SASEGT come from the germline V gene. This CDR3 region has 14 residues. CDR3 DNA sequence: TGTGCCAGCACTCTCGGCAGGGAGTATGGGGAGCAGTACTTC. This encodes CASTLGREYGEQYF.

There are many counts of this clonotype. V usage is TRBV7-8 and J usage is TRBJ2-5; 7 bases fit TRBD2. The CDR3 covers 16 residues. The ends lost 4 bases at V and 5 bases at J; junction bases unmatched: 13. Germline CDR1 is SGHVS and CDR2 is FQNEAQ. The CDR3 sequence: CASSSPRGGSRETQYF. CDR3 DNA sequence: TGTGCCAGCAGCTCCCCTCGCGGGGGTAGCAGGGAGACCCAGTACTTC.

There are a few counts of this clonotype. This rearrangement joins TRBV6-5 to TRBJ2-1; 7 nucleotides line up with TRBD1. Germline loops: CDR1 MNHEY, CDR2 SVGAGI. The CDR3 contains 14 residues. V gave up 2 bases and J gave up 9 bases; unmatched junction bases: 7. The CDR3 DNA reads TGTGCCAGCAGTTACACAACGGCAGGGGGTGAGCAGTTCTTC. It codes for CASSYTTAGGEQFF.

In nucleotides, the CDR3 is TGTGCCAGCAACAGCTGGGACGGGGAGCTGTTTTTT. As protein: CASNSWDGELFF. V gene TRBV2 combines with J gene TRBJ2-2; D ambiguous. Germline lookup yields CDR1 SNHLY and CDR2 FYNNEI. There are 12 residues in the CDR3. V lost 7 bases, J lost 7 bases, and 10 bases lay in between.

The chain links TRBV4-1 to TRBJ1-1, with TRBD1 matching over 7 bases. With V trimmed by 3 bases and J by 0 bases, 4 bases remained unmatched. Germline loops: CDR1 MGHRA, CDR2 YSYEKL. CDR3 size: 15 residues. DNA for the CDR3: TGCGCCAGCAGCCAGACAGGGTCGATGAACACTGAAGCTTTCTTT. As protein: CASSQTGSMNTEAFF.

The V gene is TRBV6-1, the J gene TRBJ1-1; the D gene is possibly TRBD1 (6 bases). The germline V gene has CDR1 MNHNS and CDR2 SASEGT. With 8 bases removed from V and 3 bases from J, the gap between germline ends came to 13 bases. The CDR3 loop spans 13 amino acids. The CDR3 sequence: CASARSGDTEAFF. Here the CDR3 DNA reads TGTGCCAGCGCCAGGTCAGGGGACACTGAAGCTTTCTTT.

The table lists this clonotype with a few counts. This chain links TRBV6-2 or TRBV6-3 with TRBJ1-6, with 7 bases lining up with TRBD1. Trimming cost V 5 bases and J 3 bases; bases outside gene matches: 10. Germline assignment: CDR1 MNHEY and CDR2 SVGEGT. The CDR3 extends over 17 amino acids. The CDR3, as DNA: TGTGCCAGCAGTCAGAAGACCAGGGGGTACTATAATTCACCCCTCCACTTT. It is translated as CASSQKTRGYYNSPLHF.

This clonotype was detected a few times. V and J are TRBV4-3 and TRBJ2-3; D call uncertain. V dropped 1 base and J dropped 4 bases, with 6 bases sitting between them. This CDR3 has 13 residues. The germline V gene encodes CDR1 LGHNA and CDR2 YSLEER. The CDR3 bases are TGCGCCAGCAGCCAAGTTATCCCAGATACGCAGTATTTT. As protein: CASSQVIPDTQYF.

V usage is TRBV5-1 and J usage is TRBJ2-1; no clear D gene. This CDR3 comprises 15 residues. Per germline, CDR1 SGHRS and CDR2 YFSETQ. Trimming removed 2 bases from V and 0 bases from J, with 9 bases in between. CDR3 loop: CASSFALPSYNEQFF. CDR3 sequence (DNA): TGCGCCAGCAGCTTCGCCCTCCCCTCCTACAATGAGCAGTTCTTC. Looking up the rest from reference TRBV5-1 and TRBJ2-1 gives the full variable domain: KAGVTQTPRYLIKTRGQQVTLSCSPISGHRSVSWYQQTPGQGLQFLFEYFSETQRNKGNFPGRFSGRQFSNSRSEMNVSTLELGDSALYLCASSFALPSYNEQFFGPGTRLTVL.

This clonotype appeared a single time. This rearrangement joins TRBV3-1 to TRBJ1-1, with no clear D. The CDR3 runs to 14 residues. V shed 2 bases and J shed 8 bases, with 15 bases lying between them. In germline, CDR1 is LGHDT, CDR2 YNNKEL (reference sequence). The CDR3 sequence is CASSQTAGPREAFF. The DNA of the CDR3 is TGTGCCAGCAGCCAAACGGCAGGTCCTCGGGAAGCTTTCTTT.

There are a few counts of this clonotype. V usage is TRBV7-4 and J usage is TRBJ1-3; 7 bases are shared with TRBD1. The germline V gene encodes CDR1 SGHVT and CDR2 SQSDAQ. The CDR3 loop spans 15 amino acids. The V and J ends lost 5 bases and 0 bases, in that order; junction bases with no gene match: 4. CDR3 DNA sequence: TGTGCCAGCAGCCCAGGGACAGTCTCTGGAAACACCATATATTTT. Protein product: CASSPGTVSGNTIYF.

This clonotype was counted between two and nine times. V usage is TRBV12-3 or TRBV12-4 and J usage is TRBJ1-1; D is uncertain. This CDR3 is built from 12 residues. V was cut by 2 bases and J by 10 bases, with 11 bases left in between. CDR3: CASSLRTRGAFF. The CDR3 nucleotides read TGTGCCAGCAGTTTAAGGACCCGGGGAGCTTTCTTT.

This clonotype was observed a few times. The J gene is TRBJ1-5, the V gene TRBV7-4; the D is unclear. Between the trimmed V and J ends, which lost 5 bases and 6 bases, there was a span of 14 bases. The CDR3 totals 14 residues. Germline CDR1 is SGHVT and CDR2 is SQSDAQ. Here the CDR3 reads CASSGGERPQPQHF. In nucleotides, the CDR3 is TGTGCCAGCAGCGGCGGGGAGAGGCCTCAGCCCCAGCATTTT.

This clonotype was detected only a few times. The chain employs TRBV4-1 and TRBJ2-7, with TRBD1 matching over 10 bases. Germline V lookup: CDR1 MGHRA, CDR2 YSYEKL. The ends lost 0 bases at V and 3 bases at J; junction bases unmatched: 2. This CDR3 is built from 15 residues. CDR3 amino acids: CASSQDGTGDYEQYF. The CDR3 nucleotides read TGCGCCAGCAGCCAAGATGGGACAGGGGACTACGAGCAGTACTTC.

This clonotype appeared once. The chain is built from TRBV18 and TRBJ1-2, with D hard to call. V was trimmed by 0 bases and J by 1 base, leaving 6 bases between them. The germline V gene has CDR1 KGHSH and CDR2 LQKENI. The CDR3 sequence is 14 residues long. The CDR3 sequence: CASSPPESNYGYTF. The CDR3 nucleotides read TGTGCCAGCTCACCACCGGAGAGTAACTATGGCTACACCTTC.

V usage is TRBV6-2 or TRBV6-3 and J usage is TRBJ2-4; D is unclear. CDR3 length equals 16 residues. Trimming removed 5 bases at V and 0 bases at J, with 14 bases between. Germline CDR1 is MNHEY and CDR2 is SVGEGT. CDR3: CASSTRNRGAKNIQYF. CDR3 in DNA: TGTGCCAGCAGTACCAGGAACCGAGGAGCCAAAAACATTCAGTACTTC.

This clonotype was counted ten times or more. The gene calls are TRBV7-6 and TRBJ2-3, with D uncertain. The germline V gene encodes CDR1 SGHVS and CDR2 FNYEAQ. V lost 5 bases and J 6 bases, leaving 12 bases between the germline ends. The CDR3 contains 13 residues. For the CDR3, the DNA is TGTGCCAGCAGCCCAGGCGGAGTTGATACGCAGTATTTT. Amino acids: CASSPGGVDTQYF.

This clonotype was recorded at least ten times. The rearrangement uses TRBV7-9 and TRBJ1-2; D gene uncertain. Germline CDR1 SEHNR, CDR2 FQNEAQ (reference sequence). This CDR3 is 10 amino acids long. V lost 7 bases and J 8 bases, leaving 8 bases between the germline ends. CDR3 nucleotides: TGTGCCAGCACCGACGTGGGCTACACCTTC. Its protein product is CASTDVGYTF.